Listed here is a single T cell receptor beta chain. The target antigen is unknown. The sample comes from a study of OX40 agonist ivuxolimab in advanced cancers. Study background: Treatment received earlier with anti-PD-1, anti-PD-L1 or anti-CTLA-4 agents was allowed, and roughly 40% had some. Whole-study results and caveats: CD8+ T cells showed, on average, more clonal expansion than CD4+ cells.

V was cut by 2 bases and J by 4 bases, with 12 bases left in between. Germline V gene sequence: CDR1 MNHEY, CDR2 SVGAGI. The length of the CDR3 is 14 residues. On cycle 4 day 1 and cycle 7 day 1, as well as at baseline, blood was sampled. The data were produced by immunoSEQ multiplex PCR, yet TCRdb's version contains in-frame clones alone and is incomplete. The sample lists under 100,000 clones, about 88% seen once, with approximately 0.67% in the top ten. The sequencing here drew on CD4+ or CD8+ T cells sorted from blood, taken in a trial of the OX40 agonist ivuxolimab. This clonotype was sampled from an adult with an advanced solid tumor such as melanoma, head and neck, liver or kidney cancer. V usage is TRBV6-5 and J usage is TRBJ2-7, with D possibly being TRBD1 (6 bases). Written as DNA, the CDR3 is TGTGCCAGCAGTTACCGACAGGATTCTTACGAGCAGTACTTC. Its protein product is CASSYRQDSYEQYF.